These T cell receptor beta chains were read from a single sample in a study of blood T cells in healthy people across ages. A single record per CDR3 protein comes from TCRdb applying MiXCR to the 5' RACE reads. This sample has roughly 900,000 distinct CDR3 sequences, with around 28% found just once. The sequencing sample was made of blood. Receptor source: a woman older than 75 in good health. CDR3s include the opening cysteine and the closing phenylalanine or tryptophan. The D gene is left open where the match is weak. The size of a clone is reported for some rows only, either as once, few or many, or as a class for expanded clones.

TRBV7-2,once,NA,TRBJ2-5,TGTGCCAGCAGCTTAGCATCGGGACAACAAGAGACCCAGTACTTC,CASSLASGQQETQYF
TRBV7-2,many,NA,TRBJ1-6,TGTGCCAGCAGCTCTGGACAGAATTCACCCCTCCACTTT,CASSSGQNSPLHF
TRBV5-1,many,NA,TRBJ1-1,TGCGCCAGCAGCGTGAACACCCTCGGGGCCACTGAAGCTTTCTTT,CASSVNTLGATEAFF
TRBV6-5,few,NA,TRBJ1-1,TGTGCCAGCAGATCCACACCCGCGCGGAAGAACACTGAAGCTTTCTTT,CASRSTPARKNTEAFF
TRBV20-1,many,TRBD2,TRBJ2-5,TGCAGTGCTAGGCACCCGGGGGGGCGTCAAGAGACCCAGTACTTC,CSARHPGGRQETQYF
TRBV6-5,NA,NA,TRBJ2-7,TGTGCCAGCAGCCCTCCCCGGGGTGGATACGAGCAGTACTTC,CASSPPRGGYEQYF
TRBV3-1,few,NA,TRBJ1-2,TGTGCCAGCAGCCAAGATTTTTCGAGGGAGTCCTTTCGGGGCTACACCTTC,CASSQDFSRESFRGYTF
TRBV30,many,NA,TRBJ1-2,TGTGCCTGGAGTGTACCTTCTCGAGGGGGCTATGGCTACACCTTC,CAWSVPSRGGYGYTF
TRBV12-3/TRBV12-4,NA,NA,TRBJ2-1,TGTGCCAGCGGGCTAGCGAAAGAGACCCAGTTCTTC,CASGLAKETQFF
TRBV10-3,NA,TRBD2,TRBJ2-3,TGTGCCATCAGTCTAGCGGGAGGGCCAGATACGCAGTATTTT,CAISLAGGPDTQYF
TRBV7-2,many,NA,TRBJ2-3,TGTGCCAGCAGCTCCGGAGGGGGACACGGCACAGATACGCAGTATTTT,CASSSGGGHGTDTQYF
TRBV5-5,NA,NA,TRBJ2-7,TGTGCCAGCGATGTCGTCCCGGGCTACGAGCAGTACTTC,CASDVVPGYEQYF
TRBV18,NA,TRBD1,TRBJ1-4,TGTGCCAGCTCACCCGACAGGGTGACTAATGAAAAACTGTTTTTT,CASSPDRVTNEKLFF
TRBV30,NA,TRBD1,TRBJ2-4,TGTGCCTGGAGTCATTCCCTGACAGGGGCTGAGCAGTACTTC,CAWSHSLTGAEQYF
TRBV27,NA,TRBD1,TRBJ1-6,TGTGCCAGCAGTTTATGGGGGGACAGTAATTCACCCCTCCACTTT,CASSLWGDSNSPLHF
TRBV28,many,NA,TRBJ1-5,TGTGCCAGCAGTCCCCGGCGGGTGGGTGGCAATCAGCCCCAGCATTTT,CASSPRRVGGNQPQHF
TRBV29-1,NA,NA,TRBJ2-2,TGCAGCGTTGAAGATCATGCACAGTTGAACACCGGGGAGCTGTTTTTT,CSVEDHAQLNTGELFF
TRBV20-1,NA,TRBD2,TRBJ2-7,TGCAGTACAAGGGCGGCGGGAGGTCCTCCCTACGAGCAGTACTTC,CSTRAAGGPPYEQYF
TRBV10-3,NA,TRBD2,TRBJ2-3,TGTGCCATCGGGACTAGCGGGGGCACAGATACGCAGTATTTT,CAIGTSGGTDTQYF
TRBV28,many,TRBD2,TRBJ2-5,TGTGCCAGCAGTCCCAGGACTAGCGGGACAGAGACCCAGTACTTC,CASSPRTSGTETQYF
TRBV29-1,NA,NA,TRBJ2-5,TGCAGCGTTGACCTTTGGGGGCAAGAGACCCAGTACTTC,CSVDLWGQETQYF
TRBV12-3/TRBV12-4,many,NA,TRBJ2-5,TGTGCCAGCAGTTTGAACAGCTACCAAGAGACCCAGTACTTC,CASSLNSYQETQYF
TRBV6-5,NA,NA,TRBJ1-1,TGTGCCAGCAGTTACCGTCTTAATCGGAACACTGAAGCTTTCTTT,CASSYRLNRNTEAFF
TRBV4-1,NA,TRBD2,TRBJ2-5,TGCGCCAGCAGCCAAGGCTGGACCCCAGCGGGGGGCGGGGGCGGGACCCAGTACTTC,CASSQGWTPAGGGGGTQYF
TRBV12-3/TRBV12-4,many,TRBD1,TRBJ2-5,TGTGCCAGCAGGCGACAGGGGGCGAGGGAGACCCAGTACTTC,CASRRQGARETQYF